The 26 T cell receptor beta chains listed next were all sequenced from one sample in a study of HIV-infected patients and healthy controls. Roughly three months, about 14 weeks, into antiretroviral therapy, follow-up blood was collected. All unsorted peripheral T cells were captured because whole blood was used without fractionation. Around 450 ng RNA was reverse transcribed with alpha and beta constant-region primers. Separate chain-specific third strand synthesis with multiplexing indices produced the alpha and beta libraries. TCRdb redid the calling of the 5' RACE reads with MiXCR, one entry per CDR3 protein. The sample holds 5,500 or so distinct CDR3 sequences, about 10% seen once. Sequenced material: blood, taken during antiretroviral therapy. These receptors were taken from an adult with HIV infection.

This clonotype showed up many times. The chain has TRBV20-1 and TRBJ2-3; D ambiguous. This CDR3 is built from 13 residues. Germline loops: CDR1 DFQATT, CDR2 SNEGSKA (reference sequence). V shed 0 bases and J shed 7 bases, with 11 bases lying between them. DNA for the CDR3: TGCAGTGCTAGAGATCGTAGTCTAAATACGCAGTATTTT. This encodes CSARDRSLNTQYF.

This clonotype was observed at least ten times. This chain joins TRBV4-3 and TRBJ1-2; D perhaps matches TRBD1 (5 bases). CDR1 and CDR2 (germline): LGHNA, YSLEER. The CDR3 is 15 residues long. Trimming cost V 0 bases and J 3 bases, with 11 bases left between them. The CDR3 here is CASSQDRQLYYGYTF. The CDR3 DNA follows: TGCGCCAGCAGCCAAGACAGACAGCTCTACTATGGCTACACCTTC.

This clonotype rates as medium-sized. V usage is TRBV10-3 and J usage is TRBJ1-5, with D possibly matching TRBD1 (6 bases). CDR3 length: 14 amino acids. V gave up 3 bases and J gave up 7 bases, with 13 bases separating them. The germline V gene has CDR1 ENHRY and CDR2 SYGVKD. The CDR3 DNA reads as TGTGCCATCAGTGAAGAGGGGGAAGAACAGCCCCAGCATTTT. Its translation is CAISEEGEEQPQHF.

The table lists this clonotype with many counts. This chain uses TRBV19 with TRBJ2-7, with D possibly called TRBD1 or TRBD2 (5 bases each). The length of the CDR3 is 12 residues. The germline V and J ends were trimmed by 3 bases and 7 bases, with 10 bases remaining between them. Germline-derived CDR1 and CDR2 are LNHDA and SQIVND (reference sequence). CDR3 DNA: TGTGCCAGTAGTATGTTTGGGGGAGAGCAGTACTTC. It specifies CASSMFGGEQYF.

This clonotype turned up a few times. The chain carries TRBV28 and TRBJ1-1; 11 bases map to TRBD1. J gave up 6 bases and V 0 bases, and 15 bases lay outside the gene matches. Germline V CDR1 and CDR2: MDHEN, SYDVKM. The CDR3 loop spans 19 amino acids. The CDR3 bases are TGTGCCAGCAGTTTATGGGGGACAGGGGGACGAGAGGTGGGCGCTGAAGCTTTCTTT. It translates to CASSLWGTGGREVGAEAFF.

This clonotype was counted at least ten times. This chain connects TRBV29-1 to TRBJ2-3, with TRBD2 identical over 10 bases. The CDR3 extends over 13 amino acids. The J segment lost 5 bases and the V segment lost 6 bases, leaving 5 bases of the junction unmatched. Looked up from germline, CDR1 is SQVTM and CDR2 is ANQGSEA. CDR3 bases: TGCAGCGTCGGGACTAGCGTGAGAGATACGCAGTATTTT. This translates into CSVGTSVRDTQYF.

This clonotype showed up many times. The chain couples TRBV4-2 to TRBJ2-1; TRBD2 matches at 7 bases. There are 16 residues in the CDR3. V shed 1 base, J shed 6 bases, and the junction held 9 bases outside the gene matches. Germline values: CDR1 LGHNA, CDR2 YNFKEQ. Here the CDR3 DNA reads TGTGCCAGCAGCCAAGCTCCTGGGGGGGTCCTCAATGAGCAGTTCTTC. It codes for CASSQAPGGVLNEQFF.

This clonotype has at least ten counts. The DNA of the CDR3 is TGTGCCACTGGAGACAGGGGGAACCAGCCCCAGCATTTT. Its translation: CATGDRGNQPQHF. The J gene is TRBJ1-5, the V gene TRBV19, with TRBD1 matching 9 bases. CDR3 length: 13 residues. Germline V gene data show CDR1 as LNHDA and CDR2 as SQIVND (reference sequence). Unmatched junction bases numbered 8, after V lost 10 bases and J lost 7 bases.

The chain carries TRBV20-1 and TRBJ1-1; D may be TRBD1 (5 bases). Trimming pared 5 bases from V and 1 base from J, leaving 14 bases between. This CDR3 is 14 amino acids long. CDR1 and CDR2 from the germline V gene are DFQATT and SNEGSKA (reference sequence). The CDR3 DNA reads TGCAGTGCTTCTCGAGGGGTAGGGAACACTGAAGCTTTCTTT. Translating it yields CSASRGVGNTEAFF.

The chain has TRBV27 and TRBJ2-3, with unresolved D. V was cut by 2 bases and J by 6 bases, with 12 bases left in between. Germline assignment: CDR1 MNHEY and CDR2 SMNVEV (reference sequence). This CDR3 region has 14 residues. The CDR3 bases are TGTGCCAGCAGTTTACTTGGACGTTCGGATACGCAGTATTTT. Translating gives CASSLLGRSDTQYF.

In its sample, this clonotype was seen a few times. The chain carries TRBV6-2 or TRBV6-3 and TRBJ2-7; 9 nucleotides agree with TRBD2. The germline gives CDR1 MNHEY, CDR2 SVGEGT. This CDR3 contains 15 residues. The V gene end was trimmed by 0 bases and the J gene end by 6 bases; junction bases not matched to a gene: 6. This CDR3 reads CASSYSAGGPSEQYF. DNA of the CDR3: TGTGCCAGCAGTTACTCGGCGGGGGGGCCCTCCGAGCAGTACTTC.

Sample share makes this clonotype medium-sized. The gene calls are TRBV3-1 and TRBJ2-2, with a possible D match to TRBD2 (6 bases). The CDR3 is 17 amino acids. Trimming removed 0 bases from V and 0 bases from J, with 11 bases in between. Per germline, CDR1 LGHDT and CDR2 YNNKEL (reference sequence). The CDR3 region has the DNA TGTGCCAGCAGCCAAGAGGGACTCCTGACGAACACCGGGGAGCTGTTTTTT. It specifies CASSQEGLLTNTGELFF.

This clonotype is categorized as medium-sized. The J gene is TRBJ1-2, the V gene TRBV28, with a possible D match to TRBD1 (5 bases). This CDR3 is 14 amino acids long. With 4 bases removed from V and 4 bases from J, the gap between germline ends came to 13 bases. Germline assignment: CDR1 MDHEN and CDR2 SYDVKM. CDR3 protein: CASSSRQILYGYTF. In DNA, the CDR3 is TGTGCCAGCAGTTCACGACAGATCCTCTATGGCTACACCTTC.

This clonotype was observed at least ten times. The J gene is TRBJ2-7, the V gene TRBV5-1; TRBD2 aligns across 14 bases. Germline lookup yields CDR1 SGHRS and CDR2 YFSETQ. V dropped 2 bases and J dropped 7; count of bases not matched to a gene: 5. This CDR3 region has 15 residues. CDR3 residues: CASSFSGTSGGEQYF. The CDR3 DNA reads TGCGCCAGCAGCTTTTCCGGGACTAGCGGGGGAGAGCAGTACTTC.

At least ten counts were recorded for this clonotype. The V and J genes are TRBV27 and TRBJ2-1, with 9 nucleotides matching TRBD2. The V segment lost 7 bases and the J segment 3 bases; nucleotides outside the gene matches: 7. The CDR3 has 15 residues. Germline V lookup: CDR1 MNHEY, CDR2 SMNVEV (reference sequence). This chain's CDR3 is CASTLAAGGYNEQFF. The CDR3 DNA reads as TGTGCCAGCACACTAGCAGCGGGGGGCTACAATGAGCAGTTCTTC.

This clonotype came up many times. The CDR3 protein is CASTMDRPVGYTF. CDR3 DNA sequence: TGTGCCAGTACCATGGACAGGCCGGTGGGCTACACCTTC. The genes are TRBV19 and TRBJ1-2, with TRBD1 matching over 7 bases. The CDR3 is 13 residues long. The germline CDR1 and CDR2 sequences are LNHDA and SQIVND (reference sequence). Trimming at V came to 7 bases and at J to 8 bases, leaving 10 bases not matched to a gene.

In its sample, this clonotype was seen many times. CDR3 sequence (DNA): TGTGCCAGCAGCCCATTGTGGGGAGGATCCTACAATGAGCAGTTCTTC. This sequence encodes CASSPLWGGSYNEQFF. The V call is TRBV11-2, the J call TRBJ2-1; weak D call: TRBD2 (6 bases). The V gene's germline CDR1 is SGHAT and CDR2 FQNNGV. Trimming cost V 5 bases and J 1 base, with 15 bases left between them. The CDR3 extends over 16 amino acids.

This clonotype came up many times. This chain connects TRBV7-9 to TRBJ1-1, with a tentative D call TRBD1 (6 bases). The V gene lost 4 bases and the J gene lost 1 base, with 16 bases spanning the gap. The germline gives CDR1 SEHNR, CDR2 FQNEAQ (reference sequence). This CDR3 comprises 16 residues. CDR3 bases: TGTGCCAGCAGCTCTACTCGCCTGGACAGGAACACTGAAGCTTTCTTT. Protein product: CASSSTRLDRNTEAFF.

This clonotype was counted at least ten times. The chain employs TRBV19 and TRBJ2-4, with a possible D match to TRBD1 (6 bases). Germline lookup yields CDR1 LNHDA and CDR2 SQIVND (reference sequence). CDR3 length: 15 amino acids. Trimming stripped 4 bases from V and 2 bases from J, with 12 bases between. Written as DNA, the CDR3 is TGTGCCAGTAGTAAACAGGGTTCGACCAAAAACATTCAGTACTTC. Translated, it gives CASSKQGSTKNIQYF.

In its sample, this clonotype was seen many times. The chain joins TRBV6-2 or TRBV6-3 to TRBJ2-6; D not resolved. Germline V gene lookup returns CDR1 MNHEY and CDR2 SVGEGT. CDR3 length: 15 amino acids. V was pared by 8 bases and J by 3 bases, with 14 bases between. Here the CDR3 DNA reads TGTGCCAGCTCAATTATCTCTGATGGGGCCAACGTCCTGACTTTC. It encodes CASSIISDGANVLTF.

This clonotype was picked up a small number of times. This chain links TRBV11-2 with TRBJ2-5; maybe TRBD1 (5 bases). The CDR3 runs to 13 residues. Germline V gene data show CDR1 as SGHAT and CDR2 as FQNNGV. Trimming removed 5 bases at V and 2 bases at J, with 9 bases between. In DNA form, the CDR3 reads TGTGCCAGCAGCAAGACAGTTCAAGAGACCCAGTACTTC. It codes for CASSKTVQETQYF. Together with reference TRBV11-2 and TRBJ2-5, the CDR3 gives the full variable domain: EAGVAQSPRYKIIEKRQSVAFWCNPISGHATLYWYQQILGQGPKLLIQFQNNGVVDDSQLPKDRFSAERLKGVDSTLKIQPAKLEDSAVYLCASSKTVQETQYFGPGTRLLVL.

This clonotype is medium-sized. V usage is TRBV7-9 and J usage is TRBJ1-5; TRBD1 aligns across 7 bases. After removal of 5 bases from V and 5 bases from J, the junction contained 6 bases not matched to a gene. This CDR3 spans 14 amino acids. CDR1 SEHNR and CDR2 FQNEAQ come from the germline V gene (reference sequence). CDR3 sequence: CASSLGQEDQPQHF. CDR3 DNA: TGTGCCAGCAGCCTAGGACAGGAGGATCAGCCCCAGCATTTT.

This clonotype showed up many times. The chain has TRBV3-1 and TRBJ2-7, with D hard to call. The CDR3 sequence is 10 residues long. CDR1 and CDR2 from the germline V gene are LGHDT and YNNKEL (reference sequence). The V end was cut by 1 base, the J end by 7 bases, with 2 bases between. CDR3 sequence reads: CASSQGEQYF. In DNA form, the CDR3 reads TGTGCCAGCAGCCAAGGGGAGCAGTACTTC.

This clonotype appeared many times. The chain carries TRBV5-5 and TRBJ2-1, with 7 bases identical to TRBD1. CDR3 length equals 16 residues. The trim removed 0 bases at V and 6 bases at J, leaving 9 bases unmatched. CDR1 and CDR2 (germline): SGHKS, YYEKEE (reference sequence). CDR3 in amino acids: CASSLEGARAGNEQFF. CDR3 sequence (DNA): TGTGCCAGCAGCTTGGAGGGGGCCAGGGCGGGCAATGAGCAGTTCTTC. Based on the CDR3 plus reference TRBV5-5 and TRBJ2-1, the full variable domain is DAGVTQSPTHLIKTRGQQVTLRCSPISGHKSVSWYQQVLGQGPQFIFQYYEKEERGRGNFPDRFSARQFPNYSSELNVNALLLGDSALYLCASSLEGARAGNEQFFGPGTRLTVL.

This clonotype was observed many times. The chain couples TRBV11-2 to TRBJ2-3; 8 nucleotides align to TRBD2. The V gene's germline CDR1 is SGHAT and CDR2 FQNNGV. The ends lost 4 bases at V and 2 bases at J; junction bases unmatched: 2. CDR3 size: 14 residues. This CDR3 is CASSSGLATDTQYF. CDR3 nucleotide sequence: TGTGCCAGCAGCTCTGGACTAGCCACAGATACGCAGTATTTT.

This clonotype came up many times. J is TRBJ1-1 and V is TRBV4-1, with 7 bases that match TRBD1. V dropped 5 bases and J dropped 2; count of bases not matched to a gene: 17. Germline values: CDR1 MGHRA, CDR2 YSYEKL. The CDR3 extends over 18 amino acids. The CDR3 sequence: CASSTRGGAGGGNTEAFF. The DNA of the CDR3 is TGCGCCAGCAGCACTCGAGGTGGGGCAGGGGGTGGAAACACTGAAGCTTTCTTT.